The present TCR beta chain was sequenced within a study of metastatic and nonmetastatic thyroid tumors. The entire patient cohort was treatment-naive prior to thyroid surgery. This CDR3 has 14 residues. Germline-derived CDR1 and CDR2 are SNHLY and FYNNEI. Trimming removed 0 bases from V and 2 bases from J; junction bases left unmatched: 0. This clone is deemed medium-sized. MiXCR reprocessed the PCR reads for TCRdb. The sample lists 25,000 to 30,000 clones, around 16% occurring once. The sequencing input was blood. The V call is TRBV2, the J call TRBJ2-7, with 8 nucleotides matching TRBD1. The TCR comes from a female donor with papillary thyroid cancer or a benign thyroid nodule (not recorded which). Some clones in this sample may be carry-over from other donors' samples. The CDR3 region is CASSEAGQAYEQYF. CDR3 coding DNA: TGTGCCAGCAGTGAAGCGGGACAGGCCTACGAGCAGTACTTC.